The 2 T cell receptor beta chains reported below all come from one sample, sequenced in a study of beta chain features in type 1 diabetes. The study reverse transcribed the entire isolated RNA, so it sequenced expressed TCRB transcripts. Produced via immunoSEQ multiplex PCR; TCRdb's table is partial and in-frame only. This table has 970,000 or so clones, 15% to 20% appearing once. Sequencing was done on a sample of naive CD4+ T cells from blood. The source of these receptors is a woman under 30 in good health.

The genes are TRBV6-1 and TRBJ1-1; no clear D. V lost 1 base and J lost 0, with 15 bases in between. The CDR3 runs to 17 residues. Germline loops: CDR1 MNHNS, CDR2 SASEGT. The CDR3 loop reads CASSEEVYSLMNTEAFF. CDR3 coding DNA: TGTGCCAGCAGTGAAGAGGTTTACAGCTTGATGAACACTGAAGCTTTCTTT.

This clone was seen a handful of times. This sequence joins TRBV6-6 and TRBJ2-7, with 8 bases matching TRBD1. The CDR3 consists of 16 residues. Germline CDR1 and CDR2: MNHNY and SVGAGI (reference sequence). V trimming: 4 bases; J trimming: 2 bases; junction bases outside the gene matches: 10. CDR3 DNA sequence: TGTGCCAGCAGTTCCCAGGGGGCAAAAAGAGCCTACGAGCAGTACTTC. It translates to CASSSQGAKRAYEQYF.